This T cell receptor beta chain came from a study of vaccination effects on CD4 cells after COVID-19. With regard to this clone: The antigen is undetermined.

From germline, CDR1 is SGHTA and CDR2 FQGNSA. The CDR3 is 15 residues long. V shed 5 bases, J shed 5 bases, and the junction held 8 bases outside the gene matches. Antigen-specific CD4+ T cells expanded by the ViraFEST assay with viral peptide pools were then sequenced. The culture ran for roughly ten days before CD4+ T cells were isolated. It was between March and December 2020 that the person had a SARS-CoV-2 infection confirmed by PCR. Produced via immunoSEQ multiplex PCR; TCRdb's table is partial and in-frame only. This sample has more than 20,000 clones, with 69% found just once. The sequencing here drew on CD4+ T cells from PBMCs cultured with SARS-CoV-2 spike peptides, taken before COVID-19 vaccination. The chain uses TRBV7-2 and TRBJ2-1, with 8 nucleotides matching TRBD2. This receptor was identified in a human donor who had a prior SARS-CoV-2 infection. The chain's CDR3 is CASSKRGGQDNEQFF. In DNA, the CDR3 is TGTGCCAGCAGCAAACGGGGGGGCCAGGACAATGAGCAGTTCTTC.